What follows are 20 T cell receptor beta chains derived from one specimen sequenced in a study of T cell responses to AZD1222 COVID-19 vaccine. Method: immunoSEQ multiplex PCR; TCRdb's copy keeps in-frame clones and lacks some. The table shows some 150,000 clones, with about 85% occurring only once. The specimen comprised peripheral blood, sampled after recovery from COVID-19. The receptors were gathered from an adult who had recovered from COVID-19.

This clone was counted once. V usage is TRBV19 and J usage is TRBJ1-1; 12 bases agree with TRBD1. The CDR3 has 17 residues. Germline-derived CDR1 and CDR2 are LNHDA and SQIVND (reference sequence). Germline trimming cut 2 bases from V and 4 bases from J; bases unmatched to any gene: 8. CDR3 amino acids: CASSIRGQGALGTEAFF. The CDR3 region has the DNA TGTGCCAGTAGTATAAGGGGACAGGGGGCATTGGGCACTGAAGCTTTCTTT.

This chain links TRBV9 with TRBJ1-5, with D possibly TRBD1 on 5 matching bases. CDR3 length: 13 amino acids. V was pared by 3 bases and J by 5 bases, with 9 bases between. Germline loops: CDR1 SGDLS, CDR2 YYNGEE. CDR3 in amino acids: CASSGLGDQPQHF. CDR3 DNA sequence: TGTGCCAGCAGCGGTTTGGGGGATCAGCCCCAGCATTTT.

The chain joins TRBV18 to TRBJ2-3, with D unresolved. The CDR3 is 14 residues long. Germline lookup yields CDR1 KGHSH and CDR2 LQKENI. V was pared by 0 bases and J by 4 bases, with 8 bases between. The CDR3 here is CASSPPSSSDTQYF. In DNA, the CDR3 is TGTGCCAGCTCACCACCGAGTAGTTCAGATACGCAGTATTTT.

This clone came up once. The chain has TRBV5-4 and TRBJ1-1, with D perhaps matching TRBD1 (6 bases). With 2 bases removed from V and 6 bases from J, the gap between germline ends came to 14 bases. The CDR3 spans 14 residues. Germline lookup yields CDR1 SGHNT and CDR2 YYREEE (reference sequence). The CDR3 DNA reads as TGTGCCAGCAGCTTCGGAAGGGGGGGGCCTGAAGCTTTCTTT. Residues: CASSFGRGGPEAFF.

The sample holds a few counts of this clone. The chain is built from TRBV28 and TRBJ2-7, with D unclear. This CDR3 is built from 15 residues. Germline CDR1 is MDHEN and CDR2 is SYDVKM. With 4 bases removed from V and 0 bases from J, the gap between germline ends came to 13 bases. In DNA form, the CDR3 reads TGTGCCAGCAGTTACTCGGCGCGCCCCTCCTACGAGCAGTACTTC. It yields the protein CASSYSARPSYEQYF.

The chain employs TRBV15 and TRBJ1-5, with no clear D. There are 16 residues in the CDR3. V was pared by 0 bases and J by 2 bases, with 11 bases between. The germline V gene has CDR1 LNHNV and CDR2 YYDKDF (reference sequence). The CDR3 reads CATSRDRSYGNQPQHF. Here the CDR3 DNA reads TGTGCCACCAGCAGAGACAGGTCCTATGGCAATCAGCCCCAGCATTTT.

The rearrangement joins TRBV19 to TRBJ2-2, with 8 bases fitting TRBD1. Germline V gene lookup returns CDR1 LNHDA and CDR2 SQIVND (reference sequence). J lost 1 base, V lost 8 bases, and 3 bases had no gene match. This CDR3 region has 14 residues. The CDR3 here is CASGTGLNTGELFF. DNA for the CDR3: TGTGCCAGTGGGACAGGACTGAACACCGGGGAGCTGTTTTTT.

This clone was seen a few times. J is TRBJ1-4 and V is TRBV12-3 or TRBV12-4; 7 bases fit TRBD1. The V gene end was trimmed by 6 bases and the J gene end by 8 bases; junction bases not matched to a gene: 3. The CDR3 is 12 residues long. The CDR3 reads CASRPQGEKLFF. DNA for the CDR3: TGTGCCAGCAGACCACAGGGGGAAAAACTGTTTTTT.

The V call is TRBV7-8, the J call TRBJ2-1; D is uncertain. Germline V gene lookup returns CDR1 SGHVS and CDR2 FQNEAQ. The V and J ends lost 5 bases and 5 bases respectively, with 16 bases between them. The CDR3 consists of 15 residues. For the CDR3, the DNA is TGTGCCAGCAGCCTGCAGGATAGGGCAAACAATGAGCAGTTCTTC. This translates into CASSLQDRANNEQFF.

The V call is TRBV12-5, the J call TRBJ2-6; D perhaps matches TRBD1 (5 bases). In germline, CDR1 is LGHNT, CDR2 FRNRAP. This CDR3 region has 15 residues. Between the trimmed V and J ends, which lost 1 base and 4 bases, there was a span of 8 bases. Here the CDR3 reads CASGLGTSGANVLTF. The DNA for the CDR3 is TGTGCTAGTGGTTTGGGGACATCCGGGGCCAACGTCCTGACTTTC.

This rearrangement joins TRBV18 to TRBJ2-3; D possibly corresponds to TRBD2 (6 bases). The germline V gene encodes CDR1 KGHSH and CDR2 LQKENI. The CDR3 is made up of 17 amino acids. V was shortened by 1 base and J by 3 bases, with 17 bases between the two germline ends. CDR3 sequence reads: CASSPLTGGGSTDTQYF. The CDR3 DNA reads as TGTGCCAGCTCACCACTCACTGGTGGGGGGTCAACAGATACGCAGTATTTT.

The chain is built from TRBV7-9 and TRBJ2-2; 9 nucleotides agree with TRBD1. Germline loops: CDR1 SEHNR, CDR2 FQNEAQ (reference sequence). V gave up 3 bases and J gave up 6 bases; unmatched junction bases: 11. This CDR3 comprises 17 residues. CDR3 residues: CASSFNRGLGVSGELFF. In nucleotides, the CDR3 is TGTGCCAGCAGCTTCAACAGGGGGCTTGGAGTTTCCGGGGAGCTGTTTTTT.

The rearrangement uses TRBV11-3 and TRBJ2-7, with D unresolved. This CDR3 is built from 13 residues. V was clipped by 5 bases and J by 3 bases, with 11 bases between them. Germline V gene sequence: CDR1 SGHNT, CDR2 YENEEA. This CDR3 reads CASSRQNGYEQYF. In DNA form, the CDR3 reads TGTGCCAGCAGCCGCCAGAATGGCTACGAGCAGTACTTC.

The V gene is TRBV7-2, the J gene TRBJ1-5; 9 bases fit TRBD1. Unmatched junction bases numbered 9, after V lost 5 bases and J lost 7 bases. The CDR3 has 15 amino acids. Germline values: CDR1 SGHTA, CDR2 FQGNSA. CDR3 coding DNA: TGTGCCAGCAGCATCACCGGGACAGGGCCCCAGCCCCAGCATTTT. It encodes CASSITGTGPQPQHF.

The V call is TRBV2, the J call TRBJ2-5; D might be TRBD2 (6 bases). From germline, CDR1 is SNHLY and CDR2 FYNNEI. The CDR3 loop spans 13 amino acids. Trimming pared 5 bases from V and 5 bases from J, leaving 12 bases between. CDR3 bases: TGTGCCAGCAGTTTGGGACTTATTGAGACCCAGTACTTC. Translation gives CASSLGLIETQYF. Drawing the rest from reference TRBV2 and TRBJ2-5, the complete variable domain is EPEVTQTPSHQVTQMGQEVILRCVPISNHLYFYWYRQILGQKVEFLVSFYNNEISEKSEIFDDQFSVERPDGSNFTLKIRSTKLEDSAMYFCASSLGLIETQYFGPGTRLLVL.

This clone showed up many times. The chain uses TRBV6-2 or TRBV6-3 and TRBJ2-3; 11 nucleotides match TRBD2. Unmatched junction bases numbered 10, after V lost 3 bases and J lost 5 bases. Germline CDR1 is MNHEY and CDR2 is SVGEGT. The CDR3 extends over 17 amino acids. CDR3 nucleotide sequence: TGTGCCAGCAGTTATGAGACTAGCGGGGACCTATTAGATACGCAGTATTTT. Protein product: CASSYETSGDLLDTQYF.

This chain links TRBV27 with TRBJ1-6, with a tentative D call TRBD1 (5 bases). Trimming took off 2 bases at V and 11 bases at J, with 28 bases between the two ends. Per germline, CDR1 MNHEY and CDR2 SMNVEV (reference sequence). CDR3 length: 19 residues. CDR3 coding DNA: TGTGCCAGCAGTTTAGATTTTAGGGGACTTGATGGGGTTTCGGCACCCCTCCACTTT. Protein sequence: CASSLDFRGLDGVSAPLHF.

The chain links TRBV11-2 to TRBJ2-1; D assignment may be TRBD1 or TRBD2 (5 bases each). Trimming removed 5 bases at V and 0 bases at J, with 14 bases between. The germline V gene has CDR1 SGHAT and CDR2 FQNNGV. The CDR3 runs to 16 residues. The CDR3 DNA is TGTGCCAGCAGCCCCCGGGACGGGACCTCCTACAATGAGCAGTTCTTC. Translation: CASSPRDGTSYNEQFF.

The chain couples TRBV4-3 to TRBJ2-2; no clear D gene. CDR1 and CDR2 (germline): LGHNA, YSLEER. The CDR3 spans 16 residues. Trimming removed 4 bases at V and 2 bases at J, with 14 bases between. In DNA, the CDR3 is TGCGCCAGCAGCCCGAGAGCACATATTAACACCGGGGAGCTGTTTTTT. Translated, it gives CASSPRAHINTGELFF.

The sample holds one count of this clone. The chain carries TRBV6-2 or TRBV6-3 and TRBJ1-5, with D unresolved. The CDR3 consists of 17 residues. V shed 0 bases and J shed 1 base, with 13 bases lying between them. CDR1 and CDR2 from the germline V gene are MNHEY and SVGEGT. The CDR3 DNA sequence: TGTGCCAGCAGTTACTCCCCAAGACGCCAGAGCAATCAGCCCCAGCATTTT. It yields the protein CASSYSPRRQSNQPQHF.